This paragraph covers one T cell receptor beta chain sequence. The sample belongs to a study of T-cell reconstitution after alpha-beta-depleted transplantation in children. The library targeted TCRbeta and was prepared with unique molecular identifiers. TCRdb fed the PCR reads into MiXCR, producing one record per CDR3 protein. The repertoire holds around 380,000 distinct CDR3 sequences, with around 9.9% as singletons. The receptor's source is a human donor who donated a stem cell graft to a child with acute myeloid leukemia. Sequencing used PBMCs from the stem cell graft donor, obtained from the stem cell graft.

CDR3 amino acids: CASSAGGGGTEAFF. The DNA of the CDR3 is TGCGCCAGCAGCGCGGGGGGGGGAGGCACTGAAGCTTTCTTT. The rearrangement links TRBV5-1 to TRBJ1-1, with D perhaps TRBD1 (5 bases). Germline values: CDR1 SGHRS, CDR2 YFSETQ. The CDR3 runs 14 residues. V gave up 4 bases and J gave up 4 bases, with 14 bases separating them. The whole variable domain, filled in from reference TRBV5-1 and TRBJ1-1, reads KAGVTQTPRYLIKTRGQQVTLSCSPISGHRSVSWYQQTPGQGLQFLFEYFSETQRNKGNFPGRFSGRQFSNSRSEMNVSTLELGDSALYLCASSAGGGGTEAFFGQGTRLTVV.